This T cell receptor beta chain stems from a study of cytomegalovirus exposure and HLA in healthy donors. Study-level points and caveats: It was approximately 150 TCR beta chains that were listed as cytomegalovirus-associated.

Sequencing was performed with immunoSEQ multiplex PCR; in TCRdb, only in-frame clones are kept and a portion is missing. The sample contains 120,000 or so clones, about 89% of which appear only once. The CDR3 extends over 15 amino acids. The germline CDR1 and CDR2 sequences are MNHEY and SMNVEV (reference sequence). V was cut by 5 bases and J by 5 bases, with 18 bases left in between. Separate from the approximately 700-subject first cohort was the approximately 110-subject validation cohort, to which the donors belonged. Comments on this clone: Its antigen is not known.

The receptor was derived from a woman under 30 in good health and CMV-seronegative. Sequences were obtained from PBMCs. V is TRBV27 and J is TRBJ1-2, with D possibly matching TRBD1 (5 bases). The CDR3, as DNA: TGTGCCAGCAGTGGGCAGGACATCCTTGCGTATGGCTACACCTTC. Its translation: CASSGQDILAYGYTF.